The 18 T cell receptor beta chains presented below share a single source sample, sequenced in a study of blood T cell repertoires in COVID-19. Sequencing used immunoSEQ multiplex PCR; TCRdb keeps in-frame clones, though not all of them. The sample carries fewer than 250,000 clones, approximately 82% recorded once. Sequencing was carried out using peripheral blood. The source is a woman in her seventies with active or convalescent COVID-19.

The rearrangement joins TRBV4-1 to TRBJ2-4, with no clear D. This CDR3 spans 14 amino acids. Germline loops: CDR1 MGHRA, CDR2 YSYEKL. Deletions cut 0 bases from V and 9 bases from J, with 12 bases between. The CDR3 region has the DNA TGCGCCAGCAGCCAAGAGAGCTCCCCGGGCATTCAGTACTTC. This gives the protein CASSQESSPGIQYF.

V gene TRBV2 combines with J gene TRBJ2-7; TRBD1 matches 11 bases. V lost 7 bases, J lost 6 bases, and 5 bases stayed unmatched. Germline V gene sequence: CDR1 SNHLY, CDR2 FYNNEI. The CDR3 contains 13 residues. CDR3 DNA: TGTGCCAGCACGGGACAGGGGGTAGGCGAGCAGTACTTC. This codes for CASTGQGVGEQYF.

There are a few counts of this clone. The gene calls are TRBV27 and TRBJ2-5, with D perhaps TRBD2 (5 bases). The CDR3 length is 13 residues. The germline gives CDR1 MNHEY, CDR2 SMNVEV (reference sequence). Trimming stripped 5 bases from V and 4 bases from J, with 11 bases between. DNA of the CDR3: TGTGCCAGCAGTCCGGACTGGGGAGAGACCCAGTACTTC. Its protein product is CASSPDWGETQYF.

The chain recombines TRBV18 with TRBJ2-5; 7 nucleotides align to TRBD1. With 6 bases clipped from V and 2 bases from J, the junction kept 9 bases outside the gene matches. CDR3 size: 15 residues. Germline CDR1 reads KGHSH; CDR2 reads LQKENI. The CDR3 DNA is TGTGCCAGCTCTCTTGAGAGGGACAGACAAGAGACCCAGTACTTC. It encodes CASSLERDRQETQYF.

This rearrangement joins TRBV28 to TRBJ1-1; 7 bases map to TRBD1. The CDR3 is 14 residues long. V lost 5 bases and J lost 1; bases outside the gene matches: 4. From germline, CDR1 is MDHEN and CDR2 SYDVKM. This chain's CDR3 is CASSAGGRNTEAFF. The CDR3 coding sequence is TGTGCCAGCAGTGCAGGGGGAAGGAACACTGAAGCTTTCTTT.

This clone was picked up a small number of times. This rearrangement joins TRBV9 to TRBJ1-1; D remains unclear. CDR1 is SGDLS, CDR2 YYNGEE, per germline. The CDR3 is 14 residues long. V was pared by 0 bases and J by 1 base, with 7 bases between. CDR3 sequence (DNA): TGTGCCAGCAGCGTAGATGGCGGGAACACTGAAGCTTTCTTT. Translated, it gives CASSVDGGNTEAFF.

The CDR3 DNA reads TGCGCCAGCAGTGACGGGACAGCTTATAGCAATCAGCCCCAGCATTTT. It specifies CASSDGTAYSNQPQHF. The chain couples TRBV10-1 to TRBJ1-5, with TRBD1 matching over 7 bases. Trimming at V came to 3 bases and at J to 0 bases, leaving 5 bases not matched to a gene. Germline lookup yields CDR1 WNHNN and CDR2 SYGVQD (reference sequence). The CDR3 has 16 amino acids.

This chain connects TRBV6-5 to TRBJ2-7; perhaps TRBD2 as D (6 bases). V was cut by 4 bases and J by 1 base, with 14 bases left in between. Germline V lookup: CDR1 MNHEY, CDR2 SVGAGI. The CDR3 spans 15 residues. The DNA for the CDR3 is TGTGCCAGCAGTTCGGCCGGGGGTTCTTCCTACGAGCAGTACTTC. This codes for CASSSAGGSSYEQYF.

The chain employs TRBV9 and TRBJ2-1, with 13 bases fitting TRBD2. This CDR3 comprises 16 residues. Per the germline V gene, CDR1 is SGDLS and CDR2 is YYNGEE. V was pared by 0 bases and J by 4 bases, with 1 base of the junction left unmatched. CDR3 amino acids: CASSVEGLAGYNEQFF. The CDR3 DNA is TGTGCCAGCAGCGTAGAGGGACTAGCGGGATACAATGAGCAGTTCTTC.

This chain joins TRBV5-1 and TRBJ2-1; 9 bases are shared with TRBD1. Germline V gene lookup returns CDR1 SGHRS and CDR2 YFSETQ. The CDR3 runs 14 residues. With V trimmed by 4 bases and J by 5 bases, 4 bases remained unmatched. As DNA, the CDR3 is TGCGCCAGCAGCCCCAGGACAGGGGACAATGAGCAGTTCTTC. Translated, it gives CASSPRTGDNEQFF. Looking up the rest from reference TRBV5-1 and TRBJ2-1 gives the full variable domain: KAGVTQTPRYLIKTRGQQVTLSCSPISGHRSVSWYQQTPGQGLQFLFEYFSETQRNKGNFPGRFSGRQFSNSRSEMNVSTLELGDSALYLCASSPRTGDNEQFFGPGTRLTVL.

CDR3 protein: CATSDSSIGTDGYTF. The CDR3 DNA sequence: TGTGCCACCAGTGATTCGAGCATTGGGACAGACGGCTACACCTTC. V gene TRBV24-1 combines with J gene TRBJ1-2; 7 bases agree with TRBD1. After removal of 2 bases from V and 8 bases from J, the junction contained 10 bases not matched to a gene. Germline CDR1 reads KGHDR; CDR2 reads SFDVKD. CDR3 length: 15 residues.

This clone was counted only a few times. The CDR3 bases are TGTGCCAGCAGAAAGGGGGGGGCGCTTATTGAGCAGTTCTTC. Translating gives CASRKGGALIEQFF. The chain has TRBV27 and TRBJ2-1; maybe TRBD2 (7 bases). The germline V and J ends were trimmed by 6 bases and 9 bases, with 18 bases remaining between them. The CDR3 consists of 14 residues. Germline lookup yields CDR1 MNHEY and CDR2 SMNVEV (reference sequence).

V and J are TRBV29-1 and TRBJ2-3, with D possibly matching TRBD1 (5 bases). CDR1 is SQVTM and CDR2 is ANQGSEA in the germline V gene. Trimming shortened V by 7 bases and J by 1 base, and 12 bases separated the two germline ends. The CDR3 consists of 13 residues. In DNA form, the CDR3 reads TGCAGCGCCCCAGGGATCGGCACAGATACGCAGTATTTT. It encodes CSAPGIGTDTQYF.

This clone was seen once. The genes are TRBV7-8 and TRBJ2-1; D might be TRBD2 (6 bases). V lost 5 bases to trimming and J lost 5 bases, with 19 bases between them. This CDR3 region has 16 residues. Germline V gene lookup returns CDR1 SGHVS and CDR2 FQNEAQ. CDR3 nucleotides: TGTGCCAGCAGCCTCGATCGTCGAGTAGCGGACAATGAGCAGTTCTTC. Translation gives CASSLDRRVADNEQFF.

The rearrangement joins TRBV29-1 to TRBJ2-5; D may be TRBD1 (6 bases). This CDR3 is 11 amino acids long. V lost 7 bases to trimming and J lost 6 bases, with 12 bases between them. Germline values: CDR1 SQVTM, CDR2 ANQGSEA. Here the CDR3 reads CSESQGQTQYF. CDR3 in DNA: TGCAGCGAATCGCAGGGGCAGACCCAGTACTTC.

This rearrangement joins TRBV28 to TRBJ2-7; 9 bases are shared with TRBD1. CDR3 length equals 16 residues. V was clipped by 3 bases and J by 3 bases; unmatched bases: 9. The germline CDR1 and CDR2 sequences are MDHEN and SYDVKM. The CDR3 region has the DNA TGTGCCAGCAGTTTCTTCCCGGGACAGGGAGTCTACGAGCAGTACTTC. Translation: CASSFFPGQGVYEQYF.

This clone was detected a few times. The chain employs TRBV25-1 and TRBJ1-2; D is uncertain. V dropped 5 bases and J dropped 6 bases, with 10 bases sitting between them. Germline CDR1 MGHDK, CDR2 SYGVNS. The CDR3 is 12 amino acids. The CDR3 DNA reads TGTGCCAGCAGTTGGTCGGGTGATGGCTACACCTTC. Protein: CASSWSGDGYTF.

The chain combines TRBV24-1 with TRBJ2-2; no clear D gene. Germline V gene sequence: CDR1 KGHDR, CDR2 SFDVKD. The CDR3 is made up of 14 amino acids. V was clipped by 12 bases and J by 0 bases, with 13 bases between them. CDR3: CASQVATNTGELFF. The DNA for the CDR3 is TGTGCCTCCCAAGTGGCAACGAACACCGGGGAGCTGTTTTTT.